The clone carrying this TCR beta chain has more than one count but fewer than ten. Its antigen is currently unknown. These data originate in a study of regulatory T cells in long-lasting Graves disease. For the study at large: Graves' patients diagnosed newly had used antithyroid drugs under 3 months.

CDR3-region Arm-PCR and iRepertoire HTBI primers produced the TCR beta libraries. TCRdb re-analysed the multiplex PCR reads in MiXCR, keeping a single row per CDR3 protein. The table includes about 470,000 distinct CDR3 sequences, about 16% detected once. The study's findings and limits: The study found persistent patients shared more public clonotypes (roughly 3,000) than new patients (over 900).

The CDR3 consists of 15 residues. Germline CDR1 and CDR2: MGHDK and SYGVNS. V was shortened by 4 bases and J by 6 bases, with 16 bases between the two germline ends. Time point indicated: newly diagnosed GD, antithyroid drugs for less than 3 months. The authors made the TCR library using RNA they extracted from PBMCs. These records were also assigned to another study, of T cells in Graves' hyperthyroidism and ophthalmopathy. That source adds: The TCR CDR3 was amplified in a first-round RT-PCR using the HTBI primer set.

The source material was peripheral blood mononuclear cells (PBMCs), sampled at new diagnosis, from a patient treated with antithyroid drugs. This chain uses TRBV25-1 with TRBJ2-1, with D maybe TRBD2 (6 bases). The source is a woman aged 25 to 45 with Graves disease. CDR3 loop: CASSGSGTGLNEQFF. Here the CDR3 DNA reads TGTGCCAGCAGTGGTTCCGGGACTGGGCTCAATGAGCAGTTCTTC.